This record concerns one T cell receptor (beta chain) sequence. V was clipped by 2 bases and J by 8 bases; unmatched bases: 10. The CDR3 loop spans 16 amino acids. Germline V lookup: CDR1 MNHEY, CDR2 SVGAGI. The record originates from a study of CD8 T cells in Susac syndrome. Reverse transcription of 0.5 to 1 ug RNA was performed with random hexamers. TCR beta CDR3 was amplified by immunoSEQ covering 54 Vbeta and 13 Jbeta. TCRdb processed the immunoSEQ multiplex PCR reads anew with MiXCR; each CDR3 protein has one entry. The sample carries more than 110,000 distinct CDR3 sequences, approximately 95% recorded once.

The source material was CD4+ T cells from PBMCs. The chain uses TRBV6-5 and TRBJ1-4; the match to TRBD1 covers 8 bases. This TCR derives from a human donor with Susac syndrome. CDR3 protein: CASSYLRTGTWEKLFF. Here the CDR3 DNA reads TGTGCCAGCAGTTACCTCCGGACAGGGACGTGGGAAAAACTGTTTTTT.